Shown below are 11 T cell receptor beta chains from a single sample sequenced in a study of cytomegalovirus exposure and HLA in healthy donors. Sequencing used immunoSEQ multiplex PCR; TCRdb keeps in-frame clones, though not all of them. The table includes 110,000 to 150,000 clones, less than 95% detected once. Sequenced input: PBMCs. These TCRs come from a man between 18 and 35 years old in good health and CMV-seropositive.

This chain connects TRBV30 to TRBJ1-5; maybe TRBD1 (6 bases). Trimming pared 4 bases from V and 4 bases from J, leaving 23 bases between. The CDR3 is 17 residues long. CDR1 and CDR2 (germline): GTSNPN, SVGIG (reference sequence). The CDR3 is CAWTSRQVGGQNQPQHF. Written as DNA, the CDR3 is TGTGCCTGGACATCCAGACAGGTCGGAGGCCAAAATCAGCCCCAGCATTTT.

V is TRBV30 and J is TRBJ1-2; 8 positions match TRBD1. There are 16 residues in the CDR3. J gave up 8 bases and V 3 bases, and 17 bases lay outside the gene matches. Germline lookup yields CDR1 GTSNPN and CDR2 SVGIG (reference sequence). The chain's CDR3 is CAWRPRQGPGEGGYTF. In DNA form, the CDR3 reads TGTGCCTGGAGGCCTCGACAGGGGCCAGGGGAGGGCGGCTACACCTTC.

The rearrangement joins TRBV19 to TRBJ2-2; 8 nucleotides agree with TRBD2. This CDR3 region has 15 residues. Unmatched junction bases numbered 9, after V lost 6 bases and J lost 6 bases. Germline CDR1 and CDR2: LNHDA and SQIVND (reference sequence). CDR3 nucleotide sequence: TGTGCCAGTAGATGGGGACTAGGGGCTCCCGGGGAGCTGTTTTTT. This sequence encodes CASRWGLGAPGELFF.

This clone was found once. The J gene is TRBJ1-6, the V gene TRBV27, with 7 bases lining up with TRBD1. CDR3 length: 18 amino acids. CDR1 MNHEY and CDR2 SMNVEV come from the germline V gene (reference sequence). J gave up 2 bases and V 5 bases, and 12 bases lay outside the gene matches. The CDR3 here is CASSLLLTGLPYNSPLHF. As DNA, the CDR3 is TGTGCCAGCAGTCTACTCCTGACAGGGTTACCCTATAATTCACCCCTCCACTTT.

This clone was seen just once. The genes are TRBV21-1 and TRBJ2-7; TRBD1 was called by the table and not checked on the DNA. TRBV21-1 is described as a pseudogene. CDR3 length equals 14 residues. DNA for the CDR3: TGTGCCAGCAGCGAAGTGGCAGTCTCCTACGAGCAGTACTTC. It translates to CASSEVAVSYEQYF.

A few counts support this clone. CDR3 in DNA: TGTGCCAGCAGCCACGGGGCAGGGGTCACTGAAGCTTTCTTT. Its translation is CASSHGAGVTEAFF. The rearrangement joins TRBV6-5 to TRBJ1-1, with D perhaps TRBD1 (6 bases). From germline, CDR1 is MNHEY and CDR2 SVGAGI. The ends were cut back, 6 bases at V and 4 bases at J, with 15 bases in the middle. This CDR3 region has 14 residues.

The chain combines TRBV15 with TRBJ2-7; D might be TRBD1 (6 bases). The germline CDR1 and CDR2 sequences are LNHNV and YYDKDF (reference sequence). The CDR3 is made up of 15 amino acids. Trimming shortened V by 4 bases and J by 5 bases, and 18 bases separated the two germline ends. The CDR3 spells CATSTGWQGTNEQYF. CDR3 DNA: TGTGCCACCAGCACTGGATGGCAGGGGACGAACGAGCAGTACTTC.

This clone was recorded once. The chain uses TRBV28 and TRBJ2-1; 7 nucleotides line up with TRBD2. The CDR3 loop spans 15 amino acids. The V and J ends lost 3 bases and 4 bases, in that order; junction bases with no gene match: 6. Germline V CDR1 and CDR2: MDHEN, SYDVKM. The CDR3 region has the DNA TGTGCCAGCAGTTTGGGAGGGAGTCGATACAATGAGCAGTTCTTC. Translated: CASSLGGSRYNEQFF.

The chain is built from TRBV6-4 and TRBJ1-2; D is ambiguous. Trimming took 7 bases from V and 4 from J, leaving 10 bases between them. Germline V gene lookup returns CDR1 MRHNA and CDR2 SNTAGT. This CDR3 spans 12 amino acids. CDR3 coding DNA: TGTGCCAGCATCAGCAGGTCCTATGGCTACACCTTC. Residues: CASISRSYGYTF.

V usage is TRBV2 and J usage is TRBJ2-7; D not certain. The length of the CDR3 is 12 residues. Germline CDR1 reads SNHLY; CDR2 reads FYNNEI. Trimming pared 5 bases from V and 3 bases from J, leaving 8 bases between. CDR3 residues: CASSTAGYEQYF. Written as DNA, the CDR3 is TGTGCCAGCAGTACCGCCGGCTACGAGCAGTACTTC.

This clone came up once. The chain links TRBV6-4 to TRBJ2-6; 7 bases map to TRBD1. There are 16 residues in the CDR3. Germline CDR1 and CDR2: MRHNA and SNTAGT. The V gene end was trimmed by 6 bases and the J gene end by 2 bases; junction bases not matched to a gene: 7. The CDR3 sequence: CASSERRGTGANVLTF. DNA for the CDR3: TGTGCCAGCAGCGAGCGCAGGGGGACTGGGGCCAACGTCCTGACTTTC.